This TCR beta chain was captured by sequencing in a study of blood T cell repertoires in COVID-19. In the study overall: Samples representing acute and convalescent COVID-19 were sourced from the United States, Italy and Spain. The cDNA or gDNA used as material had been derived from T cells, B-cell-depleted T cells, or PBMCs.

Original analysis: Reference gene primer amplification in the assay estimated nucleated cell counts. Libraries were prepared by immunoSEQ multiplex PCR; TCRdb keeps only in-frame clonotypes and omits some of them. V and J calls and clone size are copied from that table; D and trimming were computed from the DNA. The repertoire holds about 170,000 clones, around 83% seen once, with roughly a fifth in the top ten. The ends lost 2 bases at V and 6 bases at J; junction bases unmatched: 2. The CDR3 has 13 residues. The germline V gene has CDR1 MNHEY and CDR2 SMNVEV (reference sequence). This clone has only a few counts.

The receptor comes from a woman in her 70s who had recovered from COVID-19. V gene TRBV27 combines with J gene TRBJ1-2; TRBD1 aligns across 8 bases. Sequences were obtained from peripheral blood. The CDR3 reads CASSLDRGDGYTF. CDR3 coding DNA: TGTGCCAGCAGTTTAGACAGGGGTGATGGCTACACCTTC.